This TCR beta chain was sequenced for a study of T-cell reconstitution after alpha-beta-depleted transplantation in children. In germline, CDR1 is DFQATT, CDR2 SNEGSKA (reference sequence). The CDR3 spans 12 residues. V lost 6 bases to trimming and J lost 7 bases, with 12 bases between them. The TCRbeta library was prepared with unique molecular identifiers. TCRdb independently ran MiXCR on the PCR reads; one entry per CDR3 protein. The data show 600,000 to 700,000 distinct CDR3 sequences, with roughly 17% seen just once and 0.8% to 1.1% held by the top ten. Many counts were recorded for this clonotype.

The sequence derives from a human donor who donated a stem cell graft to a child with acute myeloid leukemia. This chain links TRBV20-1 with TRBJ2-2, with D possibly TRBD2 on 6 matching bases. The source was PBMCs from the stem cell graft donor, collected from the stem cell graft. In DNA, the CDR3 is TGCAGTGCCAAGTCGGGGGACGGGGAGCTGTTTTTT. It is translated as CSAKSGDGELFF.